The entry below gives a single TCR beta chain sequence along with its context. What antigen it recognizes has not been identified. No base qualities exist here, and no much larger clone lies one base off it. Library creation used the immunoSEQ multiplex PCR assay. For the multiplex PCR, a mixture combining 60 forward primers for TCR Vbeta segments and 13 reverse primers for TCR Jbeta segments was used. The CDR3 region of rearranged TCR beta genes was amplified from genomic DNA by a multiplex PCR assay. Amplified TCR beta libraries were sequenced as 87-base-pair reads on the Illumina HiSeq System. From the authors' description of their analysis: A later analysis tallied some 79 million unique TCR beta chains across the 700 or so repertoires, and about 10 million of those chains were shared by two or more donors. Raw reads were error-corrected and collapsed into unique sequences by a nearest-neighbor algorithm in which closely related sequences were merged to remove PCR and sequencing errors. To assign V, D and J gene segments, CDR3 sequences were aligned to IMGT reference sequences. For a sequence to be retained, at least a six-nucleotide match to both a V gene segment and a J gene segment was required. A rearrangement counted as productive if the CDR3 had no stop codons and remained in frame with V and J, and every other rearrangement counted as non-productive. Following IMGT convention, CDR3 was defined as the stretch from the second conserved V-encoded cysteine to the conserved J-encoded phenylalanine. The earlier analysis of fewer than 700 of the donors excluded sequences that lacked an unambiguous match to a single V gene segment. In an earlier analysis of approximately 560 of the donors, a V segment was called functional when productive rearrangements were above 56.7%, and segregating when the standard deviation between donors exceeded 5%. A statistical classification framework was built to diagnose cytomegalovirus status from the catalog of TCR beta chain sequences. A later analysis assigned V and J genes by comparing TCR nucleotide sequences with IMGT/GENE-DB human TR gene sequences. A later analysis assigned CDR3 sequences and most-parsimonious VDJ recombination scenarios with the TCRdist pipeline. In a later analysis, every TCR beta chain was defined by the combination of its CDR3 amino acid sequence and its V-gene family, and reads without a unique V-gene family were dropped. To address suspected cross-contamination and a sequencing artifact, a later analysis removed several hundred highly shared, low-generation-probability nucleotide sequences. In a later analysis, a clonal expansion index was calculated for each public chain from normalized within-repertoire ranks of inferred template counts. Generation probabilities in a later analysis came from a VDJ recombination model fitted to out-of-frame rearrangements, and those results were checked against IGoR. In a later analysis, TCR-TCR, TCR-HLA and TCR-CMV co-occurrence was scored with hypergeometric tests, and a repertoire-size bias correction was applied to TCR pairs. To estimate false discovery rates, a later analysis permuted the HLA or CMV assignments 20 times. In a later analysis, co-occurring TCRs were grouped with DBSCAN, and TCRdist sequence similarity was added when clustering was performed within HLA-allele-positive subsets. For co-occurrence clustering, repertoires with fewer than 30,000 or more than 120,000 public chains were excluded, along with five repertoires with anomalous nucleotide sharing. The table comes from immuneACCESS by way of TCRdb, which keeps in-frame sequences with V and J called. Part of the clones is missing from these tables; in studies checked, under half for an unresolved V gene and the rest for unknown reasons. That table gives V, J and clone size, and the DNA gave D and trimming. The sample table holds over 75,000 clones, of which roughly 80% were seen once. The leading ten clones occupy 16% of the sample.

This record belongs to a study of cytomegalovirus exposure and HLA in healthy donors (dated by TCRdb to about 2017). For the wider study: According to an earlier analysis of several hundred of the donors, 150 million to 200 million T cells yielded over 100 million unique TCR beta sequences and approximately 280 Gb of sequence data. Typing coverage differed by locus: A, B, C, DRB1 and DQB1 were typed in roughly 629-630 donors, DQA1 in 500 to 550, DPA1 in approximately 610, and DPB1 in 400 to 490. Donor age, sex, ethnicity and CMV serostatus were compiled alongside the repertoire data. Every repertoire in the discovery cohort had been generated on one and the same sequencing platform. To decide whether each TCR beta V gene segment behaved as functional or pseudogenic, an earlier analysis of some 570 of the donors relied on high-throughput TCR beta sequencing. Because of strong linkage in the cohort, four or five DR-DQ haplotypes were treated as single units for association and clustering. Of the 398 genotyped donors, approximately 80% were placed in the genetic ancestry cluster associated with self-reported Caucasian donors. An early release covering more than 500 HLA-typed donors comprised approximately 300 gigabases of sequencing data and tens of millions of unique TCR sequences. Across some 400 genotyped donors of the cohort, an average of about 200,000 unique TCR beta nucleotide sequences per donor were sequenced, and 15% to 20% of those sequences were non-productive. Rather than using new phenotypic data, the later analysis identified candidate immune exposures from TCR beta sequences and from how often those sequences occurred across donors. In a later analysis, previously published TCR beta repertoires from 666 donors were re-analyzed and high-resolution HLA genotyping was added so that TCR occurrence patterns could be studied. Using immunosequencing, the study profiled T cell repertoires from approximately 700 subjects and related those repertoires to cytomegalovirus serostatus. HLA typing covered class I and class II loci at four-digit resolution. In a later genetic analysis, genome-wide SNP genotypes for about three fifths of the 666 donors were used, and that subset was treated as a discovery cohort. The study aimed to test whether signatures of past pathogen exposure could be identified by cataloging public T cell receptors. Besides the first cohort of about 730 subjects, a separate validation cohort made up of roughly 120 different subjects was used. The study combined high-throughput TCR immunosequencing, statistical association of individual TCRs with disease status, and machine learning to predict cytomegalovirus infection status.

The full study reports these points: An earlier analysis of around 540 of the donors showed that most TCR beta V segments appeared in productive rearrangements either about 90% or about 30% of the time, which broadly matched IMGT annotations. A total of 150 to 200 TCR beta chains were listed by the study as associated with cytomegalovirus. When HLA alleles, especially DR and DQ, strongly co-occurred, attributing TCR associations to individual alleles was difficult. In a later analysis, several top co-occurrence clusters were reported to appear linked to parvovirus B19, influenza, CMV and Epstein-Barr virus. While some public TCRs were present in many individuals, most TCR sequences turned up only very rarely across donors. Compared with the roughly 720-donor mean, donors in an Asian-associated ancestry cluster had fewer N-insertions in productive TCRs, according to a later genetic analysis. According to the authors, the approach could potentially be generalized to other disease states and immunological phenotypes. Correlated functional status among segregating V segments might reflect linkage disequilibrium, but an unknown experimental factor could not be ruled out. A further reported finding was that TCR beta sequences accurately predicted the HLA-A and HLA-B alleles for most subjects in the first cohort. Some IMGT-functional V segments, including TRBV6-2 and TRBV6-3, could not be distinguished by the 87-base-pair reads and were therefore excluded. According to a later analysis, TCR association rates differed among HLA loci, with DRB1 alleles showing the most associated TCRs and HLA-C alleles showing the fewest. A later analysis found that HLA-associated TCR beta chains were more clonally expanded and had lower generation probabilities than equally common non-associated chains. Presence/absence analyses assumed roughly uniform sequencing depth across donors, an assumption that may not hold. In vitro tests confirmed that three of the cytomegalovirus-associated TCR beta chains recognize cytomegalovirus antigens. In a later analysis, some 17,000 TCR beta sequences were associated with specific HLA alleles at a false discovery rate of 0.05. HLA typing was unavailable for some donors at each locus, so association tests used only the typed subset. A group of highly shared sequence variants was considered likely to be a technical artifact of the sequencing pipeline. According to a later analysis, most CMV-associated TCR beta chains appeared to be HLA-restricted, and the HLA associations seemed to be driven largely by CMV exposure. In both the original and validation cohorts, the classifier was reported to diagnose cytomegalovirus status with high specificity and sensitivity. Because counts were too low, roughly 16 rarely observed V segments, including chromosome 9 orphons, were excluded from the earlier analysis of several hundred of the donors. This cohort had only TCR beta chains sequenced, and the lack of alpha or paired-chain data limited which features could be detected. V-gene and J-gene trimming of TCR beta chains was associated with a missense DCLRE1C variant in a later genetic analysis, and the association was replicated in an independent cohort. CMV serostatus was the only immune exposure information available for the cohort.

The cohort consisted of 666 healthy bone marrow donors. All cohort members were sampled while nominally healthy, although unrecorded immune exposures were likely present. The donor was CMV seropositive and was included in the group of 250 to 350 seropositive cohort members. A peripheral blood sample was provided by each donor, and peripheral blood mononuclear cells were used for TCR beta sequencing. Genomic DNA extraction from the blood cell samples was performed with the Qiagen DNeasy Blood Extraction Kit. CDR1 and CDR2 are drawn from the germline V gene: KGHSH, LQKENI. V drops 4 bases and J drops 0 bases, leaving 7 bases in between. Spanning cysteine to phenylalanine, the CDR3 consists of 13 amino acids. Only the CDR3 portion is preserved as DNA: 39 bases, with reading frame beginning at the first base.

The origin of this receptor is a man in his 60s in good health and CMV-seropositive. The chain was built from TRBV18 and TRBJ2-7; the D gene is possibly TRBD2, with 5 bases matching. The sequenced material came from PBMCs. The DNA sequence reads TGTGCCAGCTCACAGCGGAGCTCCTACGAGCAGTACTTC. The translation is CASSQRSSYEQYF.